This T cell receptor (beta chain) was retrieved from a study of technical replicates of blood from several donors. The CDR3 length is 13 residues, termini included. Germline assignment: CDR1 SGHAT and CDR2 FQNNGV. With respect to this clone: The DNA is left out, because the CDR3 cannot be placed on it with certainty; the CDR3 is given as TCRdb lists it.

Assay: immunoSEQ multiplex PCR; the TCRdb copy retains only in-frame clones and omits some. The data contain tens of thousands of clones, around nine tenths of them singletons. This chain uses TRBV11-2 with TRBJ1-2; the table's D gene call, TRBD1, was not cross checked with the DNA. The sample comprised PBMCs. The TCR comes from a human donor in good health. Some clones in this sample may be carry-over from other donors' samples. This chain's CDR3 is CASSLDRVGQGTF.